One sample yielded the 3 T cell receptor beta chains listed below, sequenced in a study of blood T cell repertoires in COVID-19. Here immunoSEQ multiplex PCR was the method, and the copy in TCRdb shows in-frame clones only, minus some. The sample holds 250,000 or so clones, approximately 85% seen once. The sample was PBMCs or T cells enriched from blood (not recorded which). These receptors were taken from a woman in her 50s who had been exposed to COVID-19.

This clone was observed a handful of times. This chain links TRBV18 with TRBJ2-1; tentatively, D is TRBD1 (6 bases). Germline CDR1 reads KGHSH; CDR2 reads LQKENI. This CDR3 is built from 15 residues. Trimming removed 3 bases from V and 6 bases from J, with 15 bases in between. The CDR3 coding sequence is TGTGCCAGCTCACCGGGGGCCCCTCTCGGCAATGAGCAGTTCTTC. This gives the protein CASSPGAPLGNEQFF.

The chain is built from TRBV29-1 and TRBJ1-1, with TRBD1 matching 7 bases. Germline trimming cut 6 bases from V and 1 base from J; bases unmatched to any gene: 5. The CDR3 is 13 amino acids. Germline-derived CDR1 and CDR2 are SQVTM and ANQGSEA. This CDR3 reads CSVTRGSNTEAFF. The CDR3 bases are TGCAGCGTAACCAGGGGGTCGAACACTGAAGCTTTCTTT.

Turning to this clone: The same CDR3 is also encoded by other DNA sequences in this sample. The chain is built from TRBV11-2 and TRBJ1-3; D is possibly TRBD1 (6 bases). The V end was cut by 5 bases, the J end by 4 bases, with 15 bases between. Germline CDR1 SGHAT, CDR2 FQNNGV. The CDR3 is made up of 15 amino acids. CDR3 loop: CASSLQGGSGNTIYF. For the CDR3, the DNA is TGTGCCAGCAGCCTGCAAGGGGGATCAGGAAACACCATATATTTT.